These T cell receptor beta chains were read from a single sample in a study of blood T cell repertoires in COVID-19. Data came from immunoSEQ multiplex PCR; TCRdb stores just in-frame clones and leaves some out. The table shows hundreds of thousands of clones, with roughly 82% occurring only once. Sequencing input: PBMCs or T cells enriched from blood (not recorded which). These receptors all stem from a woman aged 45-65 years who had recovered from COVID-19. Each CDR3 is given with its conserved first and last residue. The D gene is left open where the match is weak. Only part of the rows carry a size: once, few, many, or a class if the clone is expanded.

v_call: TRBV6-5
clone_size: -
j_call: TRBJ1-2
d_call: -
cdr3_aa: CASRTGYGYTF
cdr3_nt: TGTGCCAGCCGTACAGGCTATGGCTACACCTTC

v_call: TRBV19
clone_size: few
j_call: TRBJ1-6
d_call: TRBD1
cdr3_aa: CASSHRGTARLSPLHF
cdr3_nt: TGTGCCAGTAGTCACCGGGGGACAGCCAGACTTTCACCCCTCCACTTT

v_call: TRBV28
clone_size: -
j_call: TRBJ2-5
d_call: -
cdr3_aa: CASSLVGRAGIGQETQYF
cdr3_nt: TGTGCCAGCAGTTTGGTAGGGCGGGCGGGAATAGGACAAGAGACCCAGTACTTC

v_call: TRBV18
clone_size: -
j_call: TRBJ2-7
d_call: TRBD1
cdr3_aa: CASSPEQGREQYF
cdr3_nt: TGTGCCAGCTCACCCGAACAGGGGCGGGAGCAGTACTTC

v_call: TRBV9
clone_size: -
j_call: TRBJ1-1
d_call: -
cdr3_aa: CASSRSSLGNTEAFF
cdr3_nt: TGTGCCAGCAGCCGGTCTTCCCTGGGCAACACTGAAGCTTTCTTT

v_call: TRBV7-2
clone_size: -
j_call: TRBJ1-5
d_call: TRBD1
cdr3_aa: CASSLTGAGVNQPQHF
cdr3_nt: TGTGCCAGCAGCTTAACAGGGGCAGGCGTTAATCAGCCCCAGCATTTT

v_call: TRBV10-3
clone_size: -
j_call: TRBJ1-2
d_call: TRBD1
cdr3_aa: CAISERGQGNYGYTF
cdr3_nt: TGTGCCATCAGTGAGCGGGGACAGGGGAACTATGGCTACACCTTC

v_call: TRBV15
clone_size: -
j_call: TRBJ1-6
d_call: -
cdr3_aa: CATSRDNSNSPLHF
cdr3_nt: TGTGCCACCAGCAGGGACAATTCTAATTCACCCCTCCACTTT

v_call: TRBV4-1
clone_size: -
j_call: TRBJ2-7
d_call: -
cdr3_aa: CASSQAGSEQYF
cdr3_nt: TGCGCCAGCAGCCAAGCCGGGTCCGAGCAGTACTTC

v_call: TRBV4-1
clone_size: -
j_call: TRBJ1-2
d_call: TRBD1
cdr3_aa: CASSQDGTAYGYTF
cdr3_nt: TGCGCCAGCAGCCAAGACGGGACAGCATATGGCTACACCTTC

v_call: TRBV7-2
clone_size: -
j_call: TRBJ2-3
d_call: -
cdr3_aa: CASSRRAASDTQYF
cdr3_nt: TGTGCCAGCAGCCGGCGGGCTGCCTCAGATACGCAGTATTTT

v_call: TRBV29-1
clone_size: -
j_call: TRBJ2-1
d_call: TRBD2
cdr3_aa: CSVEASGRYNEQFF
cdr3_nt: TGCAGCGTTGAAGCTAGCGGGAGGTACAATGAGCAGTTCTTC

v_call: TRBV7-2
clone_size: -
j_call: TRBJ1-4
d_call: -
cdr3_aa: CASSLAAGPNEKLFF
cdr3_nt: TGTGCCAGCAGCTTAGCGGCAGGCCCTAATGAAAAACTGTTTTTT

v_call: TRBV11-2
clone_size: -
j_call: TRBJ2-7
d_call: -
cdr3_aa: CASSLGARGYEQYF
cdr3_nt: TGTGCCAGCAGTCTAGGGGCCAGGGGTTACGAGCAGTACTTC

v_call: TRBV19
clone_size: -
j_call: TRBJ2-7
d_call: TRBD2
cdr3_aa: CASSIVAGEAYEQYF
cdr3_nt: TGTGCCAGTAGTATAGTAGCGGGAGAGGCCTACGAGCAGTACTTC

v_call: TRBV28
clone_size: -
j_call: TRBJ2-7
d_call: TRBD1
cdr3_aa: CASSPDRVSYEQYF
cdr3_nt: TGTGCCAGCAGTCCGGACAGGGTGTCCTACGAGCAGTACTTC

v_call: TRBV4-1
clone_size: -
j_call: TRBJ1-2
d_call: -
cdr3_aa: CASSQSALGYGYTF
cdr3_nt: TGCGCCAGCAGCCAATCCGCCCTCGGGTATGGCTACACCTTC

v_call: TRBV4-3
clone_size: -
j_call: TRBJ2-5
d_call: -
cdr3_aa: CASSQDTGGQTQYF
cdr3_nt: TGCGCCAGCAGCCAAGATACCGGGGGGCAGACCCAGTACTTC

v_call: TRBV6-5
clone_size: -
j_call: TRBJ2-7
d_call: TRBD2
cdr3_aa: CASSKVTSGEQYF
cdr3_nt: TGTGCCAGCAGTAAGGTGACTAGCGGCGAGCAGTACTTC

v_call: TRBV7-2
clone_size: -
j_call: TRBJ1-5
d_call: TRBD1
cdr3_aa: CASSLGFGRGSSIPQHF
cdr3_nt: TGTGCCAGCAGCTTAGGTTTCGGCAGGGGGAGTTCTATTCCCCAGCATTTT

v_call: TRBV5-4
clone_size: -
j_call: TRBJ1-2
d_call: -
cdr3_aa: CASSPGGMYGYTF
cdr3_nt: TGTGCCAGCAGCCCGGGGGGGATGTATGGCTACACCTTC

v_call: TRBV9
clone_size: -
j_call: TRBJ2-1
d_call: -
cdr3_aa: CASSVQVGLNNEQFF
cdr3_nt: TGTGCCAGCAGCGTGCAGGTGGGGCTTAACAATGAGCAGTTCTTC

v_call: TRBV4-2
clone_size: -
j_call: TRBJ1-1
d_call: TRBD1
cdr3_aa: CASSQTGVTEAFF
cdr3_nt: TGTGCCAGCAGCCAAACAGGGGTCACTGAAGCTTTCTTT

v_call: TRBV11-2
clone_size: -
j_call: TRBJ1-2
d_call: TRBD1
cdr3_aa: CASSASTGTGAGYTF
cdr3_nt: TGTGCCAGCAGCGCATCCACCGGGACAGGGGCCGGCTACACCTTC

v_call: TRBV2
clone_size: -
j_call: TRBJ2-2
d_call: TRBD1
cdr3_aa: CATNRDRANTGELFF
cdr3_nt: TGTGCCACCAACCGGGACAGGGCTAACACCGGGGAGCTGTTTTTT

v_call: TRBV7-9
clone_size: many
j_call: TRBJ2-3
d_call: -
cdr3_aa: CASKGVLMEADTQYF
cdr3_nt: TGTGCCAGCAAAGGAGTTCTGATGGAGGCAGATACGCAGTATTTT

v_call: TRBV9
clone_size: -
j_call: TRBJ1-1
d_call: -
cdr3_aa: CASSVMPRAEAFF
cdr3_nt: TGTGCCAGCAGCGTAATGCCCCGGGCTGAAGCTTTCTTT

v_call: TRBV7-6
clone_size: -
j_call: TRBJ1-1
d_call: -
cdr3_aa: CASSFLTGNTEAFF
cdr3_nt: TGTGCCAGCAGCTTTCTGACAGGCAACACTGAAGCTTTCTTT